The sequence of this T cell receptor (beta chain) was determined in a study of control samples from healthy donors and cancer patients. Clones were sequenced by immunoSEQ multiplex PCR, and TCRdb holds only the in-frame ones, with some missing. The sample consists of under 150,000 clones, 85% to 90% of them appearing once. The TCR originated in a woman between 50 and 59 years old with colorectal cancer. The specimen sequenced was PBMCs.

The CDR3 sequence is CASSLSGQGGAFF. DNA for the CDR3: TGTGCCAGCAGCTTATCGGGACAGGGGGGAGCTTTCTTT. The chain has TRBV7-9 and TRBJ1-1, with 11 bases lining up with TRBD1. Germline CDR1 reads SEHNR; CDR2 reads FQNEAQ (reference sequence). The junction had 3 bases not matched to a gene; V was cut back by 2 bases and J by 10 bases. The CDR3 contains 13 residues.